Below, 12 T cell receptor beta chains from the same sample are listed, as sequenced in a study of T cell responses to AZD1222 COVID-19 vaccine. Profiling relied on immunoSEQ multiplex PCR, and the TCRdb table lists in-frame clones only, not all of them. There are 70,000 to 95,000 clones in the sample; about 92% occur only once, and 4.2% lies in the top ten. This specimen was peripheral blood, taken on day 0 of AZD1222 vaccination. These receptors were collected from an adult in good health.

V gene TRBV6-4 combines with J gene TRBJ1-1; a possible D gene is TRBD1 (6 bases). This CDR3 comprises 15 residues. V lost 3 bases, J lost 1 base, and 12 bases lay in between. Germline CDR1 reads MRHNA; CDR2 reads SNTAGT. CDR3 sequence reads: CASSDTSQGNTEAFF. Written as DNA, the CDR3 is TGTGCCAGCAGTGATACGTCACAGGGGAACACTGAAGCTTTCTTT.

The chain employs TRBV5-1 and TRBJ2-7; TRBD2 is a possible D gene (6 bases). This CDR3 has 13 amino acids. The germline V gene has CDR1 SGHRS and CDR2 YFSETQ. V lost 7 bases, J lost 3 bases, and 14 bases lay in between. The CDR3 reads CASRRGGDYEQYF. The CDR3, as DNA: TGCGCCAGCCGGAGGGGTGGAGACTACGAGCAGTACTTC.

The chain joins TRBV27 to TRBJ1-2; 7 nucleotides line up with TRBD1. Trimming cost V 4 bases and J 11 bases; bases outside gene matches: 16. Germline loops: CDR1 MNHEY, CDR2 SMNVEV (reference sequence). The CDR3 consists of 15 residues. Here the CDR3 DNA reads TGTGCCAGCAGTTCCCCCCTTGACAGGGCAGTCGGGTACACCTTC. As protein: CASSSPLDRAVGYTF.

As regards this clone: The DNA is omitted, as the CDR3 cannot be located on it reliably, and the CDR3 follows TCRdb's listing. This sequence joins TRBV19 and TRBJ1-2; no check of the table's D call, TRBD1, against the DNA was made. In germline, CDR1 is LNHDA, CDR2 SQIVND (reference sequence). Counting both end residues, the CDR3 totals 14 amino acids. The CDR3 region is CASSPQWGQGAGTF.

This rearrangement joins TRBV30 to TRBJ1-1, with a weak D call TRBD1 (5 bases). The CDR3 spans 16 residues. V was pared by 2 bases and J by 0 bases, with 16 bases between. From germline, CDR1 is GTSNPN and CDR2 SVGIG (reference sequence). The CDR3 sequence is CAWSPRTFRVNTEAFF. Here the CDR3 DNA reads TGTGCCTGGAGTCCGAGGACATTCCGGGTGAACACTGAAGCTTTCTTT.

The chain recombines TRBV3-1 (or the pseudogene TRBV3-2) with TRBJ2-1, with D perhaps TRBD2 (5 bases). Germline V gene sequence: CDR1 LGHDT, CDR2 YNNKEL (reference sequence). V lost 4 bases, J lost 7 bases, and 5 bases lay in between. The CDR3 runs 11 residues. Here the CDR3 reads CASSRENEQFF. The CDR3 DNA sequence: TGTGCCAGCAGCCGGGAGAATGAGCAGTTCTTC.

This clone is a singleton in its sample. The V call is TRBV6-5, the J call TRBJ2-7, with TRBD1 matching over 8 bases. Germline CDR1 is MNHEY and CDR2 is SVGAGI. Trimming took 6 bases from V and 5 from J; bases not matched to a gene: 9. The CDR3 contains 14 residues. CDR3 in amino acids: CASSRRTGKDEQYF. The CDR3 DNA follows: TGTGCCAGCAGCCGGCGGACAGGGAAGGACGAGCAGTACTTC.

In DNA, the CDR3 is TGCGCCAGCAGCTTTGACAGGGAGCATGATGAAAAACTGTTTTTT. Translated, it gives CASSFDREHDEKLFF. The chain recombines TRBV5-1 with TRBJ1-4, with 7 bases identical to TRBD1. The germline V gene encodes CDR1 SGHRS and CDR2 YFSETQ. The J segment lost 6 bases and the V segment lost 2 bases, leaving 7 bases of the junction unmatched. The CDR3 length is 15 residues.

The table lists this clone with a count of one. The chain has TRBV2 and TRBJ2-3; 9 bases fit TRBD1. Germline V gene data show CDR1 as SNHLY and CDR2 as FYNNEI. CDR3 length equals 15 residues. Trimming took 3 bases from V and 4 from J; bases not matched to a gene: 5. The CDR3 reads CASSDRDREPDTQYF. For the CDR3, the DNA is TGTGCCAGCAGTGACCGGGACAGGGAACCAGATACGCAGTATTTT. The complete variable domain, with remaining parts taken from reference TRBV2 and TRBJ2-3, reads EPEVTQTPSHQVTQMGQEVILRCVPISNHLYFYWYRQILGQKVEFLVSFYNNEISEKSEIFDDQFSVERPDGSNFTLKIRSTKLEDSAMYFCASSDRDREPDTQYFGPGTRLTVL.

This clone has only a few counts. DNA of the CDR3: TGTGCCAGCAGCGGGATGGGTCCCCCGCTTGGGAGTGGCTACACCTTC. Translated, it gives CASSGMGPPLGSGYTF. The chain combines TRBV13 with TRBJ1-2; D remains unclear. The germline CDR1 and CDR2 sequences are PRHDT and FYEKMQ (reference sequence). Trimming removed 5 bases at V and 7 bases at J, with 23 bases between. CDR3 size: 16 residues.

V usage is TRBV6-4 and J usage is TRBJ2-3; unclear D gene. CDR3 length equals 14 residues. Trimming removed 6 bases from V and 1 base from J, with 11 bases in between. Germline values: CDR1 MRHNA, CDR2 SNTAGT. The CDR3 sequence: CASSPILGTDTQYF. CDR3 bases: TGTGCCAGCAGCCCCATTTTGGGCACAGATACGCAGTATTTT.

The rearrangement uses TRBV24-1 and TRBJ2-2; D not certain. Germline V gene lookup returns CDR1 KGHDR and CDR2 SFDVKD. The V end was cut by 5 bases, the J end by 6 bases, with 12 bases between. CDR3 length: 14 residues. CDR3 amino acids: CATSVRAPPGELFF. The DNA of the CDR3 is TGTGCCACCAGTGTACGAGCGCCTCCCGGGGAGCTGTTTTTT.